A single sample gave rise to the 3 T cell receptor beta chains below, sequenced in a study of cytomegalovirus exposure and HLA in healthy donors (dated by TCRdb to about 2017). Libraries were prepared through the immunoSEQ multiplex PCR assay. For the multiplex PCR, a mixture combining 60 forward primers for TCR Vbeta segments and 13 reverse primers for TCR Jbeta segments was used. The immuneACCESS repertoire file appears here via TCRdb, limited to in-frame rearrangements. These files lack a portion of the clones; in checked studies, under half of the deficit traces to unresolved V genes, and the cause of the others is not known. Per the sample table, the count is approximately 50,000 clones. 6.1% of the sample belongs to the ten largest clones. Sequenced: PBMCs. The receptors shown here come from a male donor in good health and CMV-seropositive.

CDR3 amino acids: CASRPDSSNYGYTF. DNA of the CDR3: TGTGCCAGCAGACCCGACTCCTCTAACTATGGCTACACCTTC. V gene TRBV7-9 combines with J gene TRBJ1-2, with unresolved D. This CDR3 has 14 amino acids. Germline V CDR1 and CDR2: SEHNR, FQNEAQ (reference sequence). V was trimmed by 6 bases and J by 0 bases, leaving 11 bases between them.

The V call is TRBV19, the J call TRBJ2-2; TRBD1 aligns across 10 bases. CDR1 LNHDA and CDR2 SQIVND come from the germline V gene (reference sequence). Trimming took 1 base from V and 8 from J; bases not matched to a gene: 4. This CDR3 is 15 amino acids long. This CDR3 reads CASSIGQGAAGELFF. CDR3 bases: TGTGCCAGTAGTATAGGACAGGGGGCAGCGGGGGAGCTGTTTTTT.

This chain connects TRBV5-4 to TRBJ2-7; D may be TRBD1 (5 bases). Trimming took 1 base from V and 3 from J, leaving 5 bases between them. The CDR3 has 12 residues. From germline, CDR1 is SGHNT and CDR2 YYREEE (reference sequence). The CDR3 nucleotides are TGTGCCAGCAGCTTGAGGGGCTACGAGCAGTACTTC. It codes for CASSLRGYEQYF.